Given below is one T cell receptor beta chain in context. Antigen unknown. Time point noted: week 5, during vaccination. In the vaccine, a single dose held 300 ug of the mutant IDH1 20-mer peptide, along with topical imiquimod. The data are from a study of a mutant IDH1 vaccine in newly diagnosed glioma. Across the study: Eight vaccine injections were given to patients in weeks 1, 3, 5, 7, 11, 15, 19 and 23.

Method: immunoSEQ multiplex PCR; TCRdb's copy keeps in-frame clones and lacks some. The data show roughly 51,000 clones, with about 80% seen just once and about 3.7% held by the top ten. This CDR3 is 15 amino acids long. V was clipped by 4 bases and J by 4 bases, with 16 bases between them. The V gene's germline CDR1 is SGHRS and CDR2 YFSETQ. This sequence was found in a man aged 25 to 40 with glioma. V and J are TRBV5-1 and TRBJ2-3; D is tentatively TRBD1 or TRBD2 (5 bases each). The sample in question was PBMCs, obtained from a glioma patient whose treatment included an IDH1 peptide vaccine. The CDR3: CASSGGRSVADTQYF. In DNA, the CDR3 is TGCGCCAGCAGCGGGGGACGGAGTGTCGCAGATACGCAGTATTTT. Full variable domain (remainder filled in from reference TRBV5-1 and TRBJ2-3): KAGVTQTPRYLIKTRGQQVTLSCSPISGHRSVSWYQQTPGQGLQFLFEYFSETQRNKGNFPGRFSGRQFSNSRSEMNVSTLELGDSALYLCASSGGRSVADTQYFGPGTRLTVL.